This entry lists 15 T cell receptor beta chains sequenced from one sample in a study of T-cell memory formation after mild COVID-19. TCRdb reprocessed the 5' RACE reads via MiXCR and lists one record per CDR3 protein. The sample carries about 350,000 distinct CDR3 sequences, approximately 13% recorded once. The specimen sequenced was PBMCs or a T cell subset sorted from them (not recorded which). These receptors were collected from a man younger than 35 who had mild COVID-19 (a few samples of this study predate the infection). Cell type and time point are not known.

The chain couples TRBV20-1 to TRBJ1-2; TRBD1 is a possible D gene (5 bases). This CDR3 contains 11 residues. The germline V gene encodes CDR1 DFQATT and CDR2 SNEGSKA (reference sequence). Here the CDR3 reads CSWTRNYGYTF. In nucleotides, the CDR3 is TGCAGCTGGACACGCAACTATGGCTACACCTTC.

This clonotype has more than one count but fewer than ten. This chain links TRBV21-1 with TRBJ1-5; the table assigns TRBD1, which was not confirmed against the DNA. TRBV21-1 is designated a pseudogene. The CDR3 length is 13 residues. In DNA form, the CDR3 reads TGTGCCAGCCCAGGACAGAGAAATCAGCCCCAGCATTTT. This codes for CASPGQRNQPQHF.

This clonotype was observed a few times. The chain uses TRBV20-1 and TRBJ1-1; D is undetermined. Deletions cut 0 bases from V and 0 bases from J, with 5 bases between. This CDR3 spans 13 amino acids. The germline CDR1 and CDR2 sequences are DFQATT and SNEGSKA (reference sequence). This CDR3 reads CSARESLNTEAFF. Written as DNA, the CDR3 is TGCAGTGCTAGAGAGAGCTTGAACACTGAAGCTTTCTTT.

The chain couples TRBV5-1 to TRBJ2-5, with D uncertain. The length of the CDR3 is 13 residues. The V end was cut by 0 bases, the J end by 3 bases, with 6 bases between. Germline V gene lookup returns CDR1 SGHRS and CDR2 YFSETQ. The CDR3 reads CASSLEVEETQYF. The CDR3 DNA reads TGCGCCAGCAGCTTGGAGGTGGAAGAGACCCAGTACTTC.

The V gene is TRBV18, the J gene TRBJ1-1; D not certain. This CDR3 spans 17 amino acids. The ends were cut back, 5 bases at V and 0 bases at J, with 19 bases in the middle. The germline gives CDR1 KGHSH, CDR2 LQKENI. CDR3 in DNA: TGTGCCAGCTCAGACGACCCGGTCGGGTTGTTGAACACTGAAGCTTTCTTT. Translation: CASSDDPVGLLNTEAFF.

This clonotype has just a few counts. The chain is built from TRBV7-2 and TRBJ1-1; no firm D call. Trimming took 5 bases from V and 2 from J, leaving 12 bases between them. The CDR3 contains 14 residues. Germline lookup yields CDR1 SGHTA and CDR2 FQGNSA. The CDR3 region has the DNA TGTGCCAGCAGCCCTTGGAGGGTTAACACTGAAGCTTTCTTT. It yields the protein CASSPWRVNTEAFF.

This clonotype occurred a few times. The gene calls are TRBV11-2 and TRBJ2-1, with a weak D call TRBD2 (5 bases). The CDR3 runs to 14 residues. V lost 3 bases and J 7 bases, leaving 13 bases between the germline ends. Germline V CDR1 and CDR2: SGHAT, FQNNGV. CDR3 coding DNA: TGTGCCAGCAGCTTCTCCGAGGGCCTGAATGAGCAGTTCTTC. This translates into CASSFSEGLNEQFF.

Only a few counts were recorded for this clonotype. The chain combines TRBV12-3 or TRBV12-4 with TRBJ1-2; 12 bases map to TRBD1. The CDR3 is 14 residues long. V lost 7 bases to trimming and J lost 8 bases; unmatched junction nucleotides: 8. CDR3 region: CASTWGQGAVGYTF. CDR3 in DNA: TGTGCCAGCACCTGGGGACAGGGGGCGGTCGGCTACACCTTC.

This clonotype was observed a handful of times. Here the CDR3 DNA reads TGTGCCTGGAGTGTACTGGGGGCATCAGATACGCAGTATTTT. It translates to CAWSVLGASDTQYF. The chain is built from TRBV30 and TRBJ2-3; D is possibly TRBD1 (6 bases). This CDR3 comprises 14 residues. From germline, CDR1 is GTSNPN and CDR2 SVGIG (reference sequence). The V gene lost 0 bases and the J gene lost 4 bases, with 11 bases spanning the gap.

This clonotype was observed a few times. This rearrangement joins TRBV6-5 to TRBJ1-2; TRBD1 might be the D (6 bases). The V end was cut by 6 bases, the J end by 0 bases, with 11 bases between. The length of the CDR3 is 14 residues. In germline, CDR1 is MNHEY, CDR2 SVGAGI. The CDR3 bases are TGTGCCAGCAGGACGGCAGGGGCTAACTATGGCTACACCTTC. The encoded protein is CASRTAGANYGYTF.

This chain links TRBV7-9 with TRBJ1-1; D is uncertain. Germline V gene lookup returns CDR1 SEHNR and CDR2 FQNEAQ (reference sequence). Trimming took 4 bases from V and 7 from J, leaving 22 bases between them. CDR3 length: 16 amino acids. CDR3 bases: TGTGCCAGCAGCTCCGAGTCGTATATGGGATGGGTTGAAGCTTTCTTT. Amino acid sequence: CASSSESYMGWVEAFF. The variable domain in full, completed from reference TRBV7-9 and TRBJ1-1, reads DTGVSQNPRHKITKRGQNVTFRCDPISEHNRLYWYRQTLGQGPEFLTYFQNEAQLEKSRLLSDRFSAERPKGSFSTLEIQRTEQGDSAMYLCASSSESYMGWVEAFFGQGTRLTVV.

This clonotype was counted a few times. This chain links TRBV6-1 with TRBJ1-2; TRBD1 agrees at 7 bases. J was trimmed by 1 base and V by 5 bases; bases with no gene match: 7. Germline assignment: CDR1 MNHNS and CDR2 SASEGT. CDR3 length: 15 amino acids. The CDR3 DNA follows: TGTGCCAGCAGTCCACGGGACAGTATTAACTATGGCTACACCTTC. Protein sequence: CASSPRDSINYGYTF.

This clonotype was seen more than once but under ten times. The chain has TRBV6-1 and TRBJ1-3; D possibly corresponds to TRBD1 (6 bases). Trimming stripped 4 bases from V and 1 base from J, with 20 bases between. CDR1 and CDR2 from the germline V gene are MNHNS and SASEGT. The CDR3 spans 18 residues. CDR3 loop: CASSVRGGPLRSGNTIYF. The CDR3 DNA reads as TGTGCCAGCAGTGTCCGGGGGGGGCCTCTAAGATCTGGAAACACCATATATTTT.

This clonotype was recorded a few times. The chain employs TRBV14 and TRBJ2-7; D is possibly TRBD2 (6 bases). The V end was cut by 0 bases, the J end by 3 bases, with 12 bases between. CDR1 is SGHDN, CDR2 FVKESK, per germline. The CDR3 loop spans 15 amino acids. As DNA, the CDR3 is TGTGCCAGCAGCCAAGACTGGGGGGACCACTACGAGCAGTACTTC. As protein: CASSQDWGDHYEQYF.

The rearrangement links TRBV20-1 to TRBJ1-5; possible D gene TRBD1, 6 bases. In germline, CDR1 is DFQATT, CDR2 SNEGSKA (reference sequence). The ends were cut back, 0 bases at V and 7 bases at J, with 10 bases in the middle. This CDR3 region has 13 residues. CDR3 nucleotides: TGCAGTGCTAGAGACAGGGGAAGACAGCCCCAGCATTTT. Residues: CSARDRGRQPQHF.